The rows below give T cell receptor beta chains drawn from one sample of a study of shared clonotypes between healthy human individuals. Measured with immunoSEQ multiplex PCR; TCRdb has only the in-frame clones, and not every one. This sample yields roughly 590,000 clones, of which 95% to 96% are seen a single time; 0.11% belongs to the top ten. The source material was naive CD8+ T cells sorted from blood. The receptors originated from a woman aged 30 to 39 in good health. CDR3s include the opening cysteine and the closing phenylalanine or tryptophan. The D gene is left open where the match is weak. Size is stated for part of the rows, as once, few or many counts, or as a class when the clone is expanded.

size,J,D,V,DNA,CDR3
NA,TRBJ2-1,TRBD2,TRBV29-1,TGCAGCGTCGGGCTAGCGGACGCCGCAAATGAGCAGTTCTTC,CSVGLADAANEQFF
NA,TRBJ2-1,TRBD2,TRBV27,TGTGCCAGCAAGATAGCGGGAGAAGGCTACAATGAGCAGTTCTTC,CASKIAGEGYNEQFF
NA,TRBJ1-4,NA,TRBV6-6,TGTGCCAGCAGCCGGACGGCTAATGAAAAACTGTTTTTT,CASSRTANEKLFF
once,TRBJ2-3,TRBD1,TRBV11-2,TGTGCCAGCACCCCGCCTAATTTAAGGGACAGTCAGTATTTT,CASTPPNLRDSQYF
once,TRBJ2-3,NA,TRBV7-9,TGTGCCAGCAGCACACTTGGGAATGAGGGAGATACGCAGTATTTT,CASSTLGNEGDTQYF
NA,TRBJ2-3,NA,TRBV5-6,TGTGCCAGCAGCTTTAGGGTTGTACGCGGCACAGATACGCAGTATTTT,CASSFRVVRGTDTQYF
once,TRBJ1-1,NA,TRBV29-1,TGCAGCGTCAGTCCGACAGCGAACACTGAAGCTTTCTTT,CSVSPTANTEAFF
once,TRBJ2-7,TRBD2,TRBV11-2,TGTGCCAGCAAAAACAGCCATAGCGGGAAGGTATCCTACGAGCAGTACTTC,CASKNSHSGKVSYEQYF
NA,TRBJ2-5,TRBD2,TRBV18,TGTGCCAGCTCACCCTTCAAAGGTAGCGGGAGTGACCAAGAGACCCAGTACTTC,CASSPFKGSGSDQETQYF
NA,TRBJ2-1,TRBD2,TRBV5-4,TGTGCCAGCAGCCGCCGGGGACTAGCCGACAATGAGCAGTTCTTC,CASSRRGLADNEQFF
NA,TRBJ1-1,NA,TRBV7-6,TGTGCCAGCAGCTTAGTGGGCGCGGTTGGGAGGATGAACACTGAAGCTTTCTTT,CASSLVGAVGRMNTEAFF
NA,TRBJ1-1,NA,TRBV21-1,TGTGCCAGCAGCAAACCAAGGGTATCTGAAGCTTTCTTT,CASSKPRVSEAFF
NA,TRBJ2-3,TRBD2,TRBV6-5,TGTGCCAGCAGGATACTAGCGGGAGGTGAAGATACGCAGTATTTT,CASRILAGGEDTQYF